Included here is one TCR beta chain sequence, with context. The sample is drawn from a study of shared clonotypes between healthy human individuals. Study at large: Three CD4 naive, three CD4 memory, two CD8 naive and one CD8 memory plate were used per donor.

The CDR3 sequence is 14 residues long. With 2 bases removed from V and 6 bases from J, the gap between germline ends came to 14 bases. Germline V gene data show CDR1 as MNHEY and CDR2 as SMNVEV (reference sequence). Cells designated naive CD8 were CD45RO-negative and were positively selected for CCR7, with terminally differentiated effector memory CD45RA+ cells excluded. TCRdb's table, derived via immunoSEQ multiplex PCR, lists solely in-frame clones and lacks some. The table lists around 2.1 million clones, about 93% of them singletons. This receptor was obtained from a man aged 18 to 35 in good health. Some clones in this sample may be carry-over from other donors' samples. The sequencing sample was made of naive CD8+ T cells from PBMCs. The V gene is TRBV27, the J gene TRBJ2-7; D gene unclear. The CDR3 DNA sequence: TGTGCCAGCAGTTTAACCGCTAGATTGCGCGAGCAGTACTTC. Translated: CASSLTARLREQYF.